This TCR beta chain derives from a study of a mutant IDH1 vaccine in newly diagnosed glioma. For the study at large: Treated patients had a mean age of around 39 years and a sex split that was approximately 62% male and 37.5% female. Every participant had undergone radiotherapy, temozolomide, or both before, and most underwent both.

Libraries were prepared by immunoSEQ multiplex PCR; TCRdb keeps only in-frame clonotypes and omits some of them. The sample holds approximately 38,000 clones, 70% to 90% seen once. Regarding time point: week 5, during vaccination. The vaccine gave 300 ug of a 20-mer mutant IDH1 peptide subcutaneously per dose. Notes on this clone: Its matching antigen is unknown.

The source of this sequence is a man aged 40-50 years with glioma. The sequenced sample was PBMCs, obtained from a glioma patient whose treatment included an IDH1 peptide vaccine.

CDR3 sequence reads: CASSSGPLAQTHEQYF. CDR3 sequence (DNA): TGTGCCAGCAGCTCTGGGCCTCTAGCTCAGACCCACGAGCAGTACTTC. The chain is built from TRBV9 and TRBJ2-7; maybe TRBD2 (5 bases). The CDR3 is 16 amino acids. Per the germline V gene, CDR1 is SGDLS and CDR2 is YYNGEE. Trimming cost V 4 bases and J 5 bases, with 22 bases left between them.